A selection of T cell receptor beta chains follows, all from one sample in a study of control samples from healthy donors and cancer patients. Repertoires were generated with immunoSEQ multiplex PCR, while TCRdb's copy carries only in-frame clones and drops some. The profile covers approximately 180,000 clones, with around 92% appearing a single time and just over 2% taken by the ten largest. Sequenced input: blood. Receptors originate from a woman aged 40 to 49 in good health. The CDR3 runs from the conserved cysteine through the conserved F or W. D genes are given only for firm matches. Clone size, where shown, is once, few, many, or a class for clones that have expanded.

V gene: TRBV6-5
clone size: .
J gene: TRBJ2-1
D gene: .
CDR3 DNA: TGTGCCAGCAGTTATTTTAGTCGTAATGAGCAGTTCTTC
CDR3 protein: CASSYFSRNEQFF

V gene: TRBV29-1
clone size: .
J gene: TRBJ2-3
D gene: .
CDR3 DNA: TGCAGCGTTAACGGGGGGCGAGGGGGCACAGATACGCAGTATTTT
CDR3 protein: CSVNGGRGGTDTQYF

V gene: TRBV20-1
clone size: .
J gene: TRBJ1-2
D gene: .
CDR3 DNA: TGCAGTGCTCGGACGAACGATGGCTACACCTTC
CDR3 protein: CSARTNDGYTF

V gene: TRBV5-5
clone size: .
J gene: TRBJ2-3
D gene: TRBD2
CDR3 DNA: TGTGCCAGCAGCTTTAGCGGGGGGGCGAGTAAAGATACGCAGTATTTT
CDR3 protein: CASSFSGGASKDTQYF

V gene: TRBV29-1
clone size: .
J gene: TRBJ2-5
D gene: TRBD1
CDR3 DNA: TGCAGCACCAGGACAGGGGAAGAGACCCAGTACTTC
CDR3 protein: CSTRTGEETQYF

V gene: TRBV2
clone size: .
J gene: TRBJ1-4
D gene: .
CDR3 DNA: TGTGCCAGCAGCACACAGACAACTAATGAAAAACTGTTTTTT
CDR3 protein: CASSTQTTNEKLFF

V gene: TRBV5-4
clone size: few
J gene: TRBJ1-6
D gene: .
CDR3 DNA: TGTGCCAGCAGCTTAGGTAATTCACCCCTCCACTTT
CDR3 protein: CASSLGNSPLHF

V gene: TRBV4-1
clone size: .
J gene: TRBJ2-2
D gene: .
CDR3 DNA: TGCGCCAGCAGCCAGGGCTTCCGGGGGCCAGGCACCGGGGAGCTGTTTTTT
CDR3 protein: CASSQGFRGPGTGELFF

V gene: TRBV6-5
clone size: .
J gene: TRBJ1-2
D gene: TRBD1
CDR3 DNA: TGTGCCAGCACCTCACAGGGGGCTGGCTATGGCTACACCTTC
CDR3 protein: CASTSQGAGYGYTF

V gene: TRBV9
clone size: .
J gene: TRBJ1-1
D gene: .
CDR3 DNA: TGTGCCAGCAGCGTAGTGTCCAACACTGAAGCTTTCTTT
CDR3 protein: CASSVVSNTEAFF

V gene: TRBV7-9
clone size: .
J gene: TRBJ2-7
D gene: .
CDR3 DNA: TGTGCCAGCAGCTTAAAAAGCTCCTACGAGCAGTACTTC
CDR3 protein: CASSLKSSYEQYF

V gene: TRBV6-5
clone size: .
J gene: TRBJ1-3
D gene: .
CDR3 DNA: TGTGCCAGCAGCCCGAATCGGGGCTCCGGAAACACCATATATTTT
CDR3 protein: CASSPNRGSGNTIYF

V gene: TRBV3-1/TRBV3-2
clone size: .
J gene: TRBJ1-4
D gene: .
CDR3 DNA: TGTGCCAGCAGCCAGGGCGGAGGGTTCTCTGAAAAACTGTTTTTT
CDR3 protein: CASSQGGGFSEKLFF

V gene: TRBV5-6
clone size: .
J gene: TRBJ1-4
D gene: .
CDR3 DNA: TGTGCCAGCAGCCGGGGCGGGGCTAATGAAAAACTGTTTTTT
CDR3 protein: CASSRGGANEKLFF

V gene: TRBV5-5
clone size: .
J gene: TRBJ1-1
D gene: .
CDR3 DNA: TGTGCCAGCAGCTTGGGGCAGGGGACCACTGAAGCTTTCTTT
CDR3 protein: CASSLGQGTTEAFF

V gene: TRBV27
clone size: .
J gene: TRBJ1-2
D gene: TRBD1
CDR3 DNA: TGTGCCAGCAGTCCCCGGGGCAGGGGGGTGGACTATGGCTACACCTTC
CDR3 protein: CASSPRGRGVDYGYTF

V gene: TRBV28
clone size: once
J gene: TRBJ2-7
D gene: .
CDR3 DNA: TGTGCCAGCAGTTTGTTAGGTTGGGAGCAGTACTTC
CDR3 protein: CASSLLGWEQYF

V gene: TRBV7-2
clone size: .
J gene: TRBJ2-3
D gene: .
CDR3 DNA: TGTGCCAGCAGCTTAGTATCTAGTCTTACAGATACGCAGTATTTT
CDR3 protein: CASSLVSSLTDTQYF

V gene: TRBV5-6
clone size: .
J gene: TRBJ1-1
D gene: .
CDR3 DNA: TGTGCCAGCAGCTTGACGGGGGTGGCTGAAGCTTTCTTT
CDR3 protein: CASSLTGVAEAFF

V gene: TRBV7-8
clone size: once
J gene: TRBJ1-2
D gene: .
CDR3 DNA: TGTGCCAGCAGCTTAGCGCTAAGTTCAGGGAGTTGGGGCTATGGCTACACCTTC
CDR3 protein: CASSLALSSGSWGYGYTF

V gene: TRBV3-1/TRBV3-2
clone size: .
J gene: TRBJ1-3
D gene: .
CDR3 DNA: TGTGCCAGCAGCCAAGGGGTGGGTGGAAACACCATATATTTT
CDR3 protein: CASSQGVGGNTIYF

V gene: TRBV5-1
clone size: .
J gene: TRBJ1-3
D gene: .
CDR3 DNA: TGCGCCAGCAGCTCACAGGGTACGGGAAACACCATATATTTT
CDR3 protein: CASSSQGTGNTIYF

V gene: TRBV9
clone size: .
J gene: TRBJ2-5
D gene: TRBD2
CDR3 DNA: TGTGCCAGCAGCGCCCCGGCCCCGGGGGGTGAGACCCAGTACTTC
CDR3 protein: CASSAPAPGGETQYF

V gene: TRBV7-2
clone size: .
J gene: TRBJ1-3
D gene: .
CDR3 DNA: TGTGCCAGCAGCTCAGAGGTGGGAAACACCATATATTTT
CDR3 protein: CASSSEVGNTIYF

V gene: TRBV9
clone size: .
J gene: TRBJ1-3
D gene: TRBD1
CDR3 DNA: TGTGCCAGCAGCAGAAGCACAGGGGGCTCTGAAAACACCATATATTTT
CDR3 protein: CASSRSTGGSENTIYF

V gene: TRBV28
clone size: .
J gene: TRBJ2-4
D gene: .
CDR3 DNA: TGTGCCAGCAGTCGACCAGGCTTGGCCAAAAACATTCAGTACTTC
CDR3 protein: CASSRPGLAKNIQYF

V gene: TRBV5-4
clone size: .
J gene: TRBJ2-5
D gene: .
CDR3 DNA: TGTGCCAGCAGCCTCACGTCAGGGGTTGAAGAGACCCAGTACTTC
CDR3 protein: CASSLTSGVEETQYF

V gene: TRBV3-1/TRBV3-2
clone size: .
J gene: TRBJ2-7
D gene: .
CDR3 DNA: TGTGCCAGCAGCCAATGGGATCCCTCCTACGAGCAGTACTTC
CDR3 protein: CASSQWDPSYEQYF

V gene: TRBV13
clone size: .
J gene: TRBJ2-7
D gene: .
CDR3 DNA: TGTGCCAGCAGCTTAGGCCTATACGAGCAGTACTTC
CDR3 protein: CASSLGLYEQYF

V gene: TRBV2
clone size: .
J gene: TRBJ2-1
D gene: TRBD1
CDR3 DNA: TGTGCCAGCAATAAAATTTCCGGGACAGGGGGAAATGAGCAGTTCTTC
CDR3 protein: CASNKISGTGGNEQFF

V gene: TRBV7-3
clone size: .
J gene: TRBJ2-7
D gene: TRBD2
CDR3 DNA: TGTGCCAGCAGCTTACGGCTAGCGGGGGGTTACGAGCAGTACTTC
CDR3 protein: CASSLRLAGGYEQYF

V gene: TRBV19
clone size: .
J gene: TRBJ1-1
D gene: .
CDR3 DNA: TGTGCCAGTAGTTTTTACACTGAAGCTTTCTTT
CDR3 protein: CASSFYTEAFF

V gene: TRBV10-2
clone size: .
J gene: TRBJ1-1
D gene: .
CDR3 DNA: TGCGCCAGCAGGGACACTTCAAGGGACACTGAAGCTTTCTTT
CDR3 protein: CASRDTSRDTEAFF

V gene: TRBV5-1
clone size: .
J gene: TRBJ2-3
D gene: .
CDR3 DNA: TGCGCCAGCGGCCAGGGGGGGACAGATACGCAGTATTTT
CDR3 protein: CASGQGGTDTQYF

V gene: TRBV7-3
clone size: .
J gene: TRBJ2-1
D gene: .
CDR3 DNA: TGTGCCAGCAGCATGGGGGGCCTCAGTGAGCAGTTCTTC
CDR3 protein: CASSMGGLSEQFF

V gene: TRBV19
clone size: .
J gene: TRBJ1-1
D gene: .
CDR3 DNA: TGTGCCAGTAGTATGATCAGTCCGTCTCCCCTGAACGCTTTCTTT
CDR3 protein: CASSMISPSPLNAFF

V gene: TRBV28
clone size: once
J gene: TRBJ1-6
D gene: TRBD1
CDR3 DNA: TGTGCCAGCAGTCCTCCCAGGGGGTCCCTCCACTTT
CDR3 protein: CASSPPRGSLHF

V gene: TRBV7-8
clone size: .
J gene: TRBJ1-1
D gene: TRBD1
CDR3 DNA: TGTGCCAGCAGCTCCCCGACAGGGGACACTGAAGCTTTCTTT
CDR3 protein: CASSSPTGDTEAFF

V gene: TRBV27
clone size: .
J gene: TRBJ2-5
D gene: TRBD1
CDR3 DNA: TGTGCCAGCACCGACAGGGGGAAGACCCAGTACTTC
CDR3 protein: CASTDRGKTQYF

V gene: TRBV5-1
clone size: .
J gene: TRBJ1-2
D gene: .
CDR3 DNA: TGCGCCAGCAGCGGGGGAGCAGGTAAATCCTATGGCTACACCTTC
CDR3 protein: CASSGGAGKSYGYTF

V gene: TRBV4-1
clone size: .
J gene: TRBJ2-3
D gene: .
CDR3 DNA: TGCGCCAGCAGCCAGGAACGTACTAGAGGGGATACGCAGTATTTT
CDR3 protein: CASSQERTRGDTQYF

V gene: TRBV5-1
clone size: .
J gene: TRBJ2-2
D gene: TRBD1
CDR3 DNA: TGCGCCAGCAGCTTGGCCTTAGGGGCAGGGGGCAACACCGGGGAGCTGTTTTTT
CDR3 protein: CASSLALGAGGNTGELFF

V gene: TRBV18
clone size: .
J gene: TRBJ2-3
D gene: .
CDR3 DNA: TGTGCCAGCTCACCACGAACAGACCACACAGATACGCAGTATTTT
CDR3 protein: CASSPRTDHTDTQYF

V gene: TRBV11-2
clone size: .
J gene: TRBJ2-5
D gene: .
CDR3 DNA: TGTGCCAGCAGCTTAGGGGTCAGCCTACAATCAGAGACCCAGTACTTC
CDR3 protein: CASSLGVSLQSETQYF

V gene: TRBV10-3
clone size: .
J gene: TRBJ2-3
D gene: TRBD2
CDR3 DNA: TGTGCCATCAGAGGGAGGACTAGCGGGGGGGCTCCAGATACGCAGTATTTT
CDR3 protein: CAIRGRTSGGAPDTQYF

V gene: TRBV5-1
clone size: .
J gene: TRBJ2-3
D gene: TRBD2
CDR3 DNA: TGCGCCAGCAGCTTATGGCGGGGGGACGCTAGCACAGATACGCAGTATTTT
CDR3 protein: CASSLWRGDASTDTQYF

V gene: TRBV7-2
clone size: few
J gene: TRBJ1-1
D gene: TRBD1
CDR3 DNA: TGTGCCAGCAGCACAACCGGGACAGGGATCCCTGAAGCTTTCTTT
CDR3 protein: CASSTTGTGIPEAFF

V gene: TRBV27
clone size: .
J gene: TRBJ1-1
D gene: .
CDR3 DNA: TGTGCCAGTTCTAATTTGTATACTGAAGCTTTCTTT
CDR3 protein: CASSNLYTEAFF

V gene: TRBV5-4
clone size: .
J gene: TRBJ2-5
D gene: TRBD2
CDR3 DNA: TGTGCCAGCAGCCCCGGGGGGCGCGGGGGGGCAGGAGAGACCCAGTACTTC
CDR3 protein: CASSPGGRGGAGETQYF